Below, 21 T cell receptor beta chains from the same sample are listed, as sequenced in a study of lymphopenia after photon versus proton radiotherapy (dated 2019 in TCRdb). The library was prepared using the immunoSEQ multiplex PCR assay. TCRdb re-hosts the immuneACCESS table, in-frame sequences only. Its copies lack some clones; in the studies checked, an unresolved V gene accounts for under half of them, and the cause for the rest is not known. In this sample the table shows 42,000 or so clones, over 75% of which occur a single time. The ten largest clones add up to 20% to 25% of the sample. The specimen was peripheral blood, collected from a patient treated with proton-based radiotherapy. The origin of the receptors is a woman in her seventies with pancreatic cancer.

This chain uses TRBV11-2 with TRBJ2-1; 7 bases line up with TRBD2. V shed 3 bases and J 2 bases; nucleotides not matched to a gene: 7. Germline CDR1 SGHAT, CDR2 FQNNGV. CDR3 length: 16 residues. CDR3 coding DNA: TGTGCCAGCAGCTTTGGGGCTAGCGGTACCTACAATGAGCAGTTCTTC. It yields the protein CASSFGASGTYNEQFF.

The count of this clone is one. The chain carries TRBV7-2 and TRBJ1-2; TRBD1 matches 8 bases. Germline V gene data show CDR1 as SGHTA and CDR2 as FQGNSA. There are 14 residues in the CDR3. Unmatched junction bases numbered 2, after V lost 1 base and J lost 4 bases. For the CDR3, the DNA is TGTGCCAGCAGCTTAGGTGGACAGGGCTATGGCTACACCTTC. Protein sequence: CASSLGGQGYGYTF.

The chain recombines TRBV6-1 with TRBJ1-2; 10 bases agree with TRBD1. V shed 5 bases and J 7 bases; nucleotides not matched to a gene: 10. Germline lookup yields CDR1 MNHNS and CDR2 SASEGT. The CDR3 runs 15 residues. CDR3 amino acids: CASSPGTGVGGGYTF. CDR3 sequence (DNA): TGTGCCAGCAGTCCCGGGACAGGGGTCGGGGGTGGCTACACCTTC.

The chain has TRBV4-3 and TRBJ1-3, with D unclear. The V gene lost 0 bases and the J gene lost 0 bases, with 15 bases spanning the gap. The germline CDR1 and CDR2 sequences are LGHNA and YSLEER. The CDR3 is made up of 18 amino acids. The CDR3 is CASSQESMRQASGNTIYF. DNA of the CDR3: TGCGCCAGCAGCCAAGAGAGCATGAGGCAGGCCTCTGGAAACACCATATATTTT.

This clone has just one count. V gene TRBV9 combines with J gene TRBJ1-1; D ambiguous. Trimming took off 0 bases at V and 0 bases at J, with 12 bases between the two ends. Germline V gene sequence: CDR1 SGDLS, CDR2 YYNGEE. This CDR3 is built from 16 residues. CDR3 in amino acids: CASSVEPSRLNTEAFF. CDR3 DNA: TGTGCCAGCAGCGTAGAGCCGTCGAGGCTGAACACTGAAGCTTTCTTT.

This clone has more than one count but fewer than ten. The genes are TRBV28 and TRBJ1-5; the D is unclear. The V gene's germline CDR1 is MDHEN and CDR2 SYDVKM. Trimming cost V 3 bases and J 2 bases, with 5 bases left between them. CDR3 length: 13 amino acids. The CDR3 nucleotides read TGTGCCAGCAGTTTCTTCGGCAATCAGCCCCAGCATTTT. It is translated as CASSFFGNQPQHF.

The chain links TRBV7-9 to TRBJ1-3; TRBD1 aligns across 7 bases. Germline CDR1 is SEHNR and CDR2 is FQNEAQ (reference sequence). CDR3 length equals 13 residues. Trimming took 9 bases from V and 0 from J; bases not matched to a gene: 2. DNA for the CDR3: TGTGCCAGGGGACAGATCTCTGGAAACACCATATATTTT. Encoded protein: CARGQISGNTIYF.

The rearrangement uses TRBV11-2 and TRBJ2-1; 7 positions agree with TRBD1. Unmatched junction bases numbered 19, after V lost 5 bases and J lost 6 bases. Germline lookup yields CDR1 SGHAT and CDR2 FQNNGV. The CDR3 length is 18 residues. The CDR3 here is CASSVPGQLSAKPNEQFF. The CDR3 DNA is TGTGCCAGCAGCGTACCGGGACAGCTTTCCGCAAAACCCAATGAGCAGTTCTTC.

The V and J genes are TRBV4-3 and TRBJ1-5, with D uncertain. Germline values: CDR1 LGHNA, CDR2 YSLEER. V lost 0 bases and J lost 0, with 9 bases in between. CDR3 length: 16 amino acids. CDR3 protein: CASSQELQYSNQPQHF. The DNA of the CDR3 is TGCGCCAGCAGCCAAGAATTACAATATAGCAATCAGCCCCAGCATTTT.

The chain employs TRBV5-5 and TRBJ2-4, with 7 bases matching TRBD1. Germline trimming cut 1 base from V and 7 bases from J; bases unmatched to any gene: 2. The CDR3 spans 13 residues. The germline gives CDR1 SGHKS, CDR2 YYEKEE (reference sequence). The chain's CDR3 is CASSLSDRNIQYF. The CDR3 DNA follows: TGTGCCAGCAGCTTGTCGGACAGGAACATTCAGTACTTC.

The chain combines TRBV28 with TRBJ2-2; possibly TRBD2 for D (5 bases). The CDR3 consists of 15 residues. Germline loops: CDR1 MDHEN, CDR2 SYDVKM. V lost 8 bases to trimming and J lost 3 bases, with 16 bases between them. In DNA form, the CDR3 reads TGTGCCAGCGTCCCGGGGATTCTGGACACCGGGGAGCTGTTTTTT. Amino acids: CASVPGILDTGELFF.

This chain connects TRBV9 to TRBJ2-1; perhaps D is TRBD1 or TRBD2 (5 bases each). The CDR3 loop spans 15 amino acids. The germline CDR1 and CDR2 sequences are SGDLS and YYNGEE. The V end was cut by 6 bases, the J end by 10 bases, with 23 bases between. The CDR3 DNA reads TGTGCCAGCACTTATACCGGGGCAGAAGGGCGAGAGCAGTTCTTC. Translation: CASTYTGAEGREQFF.

The J gene is TRBJ1-2, the V gene TRBV5-1; D is possibly TRBD1 (6 bases). Per germline, CDR1 SGHRS and CDR2 YFSETQ. Trimming left V 2 bases short and J 6 bases short, with 14 bases between. The CDR3 consists of 14 residues. The CDR3: CASSFRRGPDGYTF. The DNA for the CDR3 is TGCGCCAGCAGCTTTCGCAGGGGCCCTGATGGCTACACCTTC. The entire variable domain, with the rest obtained from reference TRBV5-1 and TRBJ1-2, is as follows: KAGVTQTPRYLIKTRGQQVTLSCSPISGHRSVSWYQQTPGQGLQFLFEYFSETQRNKGNFPGRFSGRQFSNSRSEMNVSTLELGDSALYLCASSFRRGPDGYTFGSGTRLTVV.

The V gene is TRBV7-8, the J gene TRBJ1-1; no reliable D call. Trimming took off 2 bases at V and 1 base at J, with 5 bases between the two ends. The length of the CDR3 is 13 residues. Germline values: CDR1 SGHVS, CDR2 FQNEAQ. The CDR3 region has the DNA TGTGCCAGCAGCTTAAGGCGGAACACTGAAGCTTTCTTT. It encodes CASSLRRNTEAFF.

This chain uses TRBV10-3 with TRBJ2-1; 10 nucleotides line up with TRBD1. The trim removed 4 bases at V and 1 base at J, leaving 1 base unmatched. CDR1 ENHRY and CDR2 SYGVKD come from the germline V gene. The CDR3 spans 15 residues. The CDR3 is CAISGDRGSYNEQFF. In DNA, the CDR3 is TGTGCCATCAGTGGGGACAGGGGTTCCTACAATGAGCAGTTCTTC.

V gene TRBV10-3 combines with J gene TRBJ1-2; D remains ambiguous. Trimming shortened V by 2 bases and J by 8 bases, and 6 bases separated the two germline ends. The CDR3 runs 11 residues. Germline assignment: CDR1 ENHRY and CDR2 SYGVKD. The CDR3, as DNA: TGTGCCATCAGTGAGGACGGAGGCTACACCTTC. Its translation: CAISEDGGYTF.

The CDR3 DNA reads as TGCAGTATAGGGGGCATTGAGCAGTTCTTC. This encodes CSIGGIEQFF. The chain employs TRBV20-1 and TRBJ2-1, with 7 bases that match TRBD1. Germline trimming cut 8 bases from V and 9 bases from J; bases unmatched to any gene: 4. CDR1 and CDR2 from the germline V gene are DFQATT and SNEGSKA (reference sequence). The CDR3 is made up of 10 amino acids.

The chain employs TRBV29-1 and TRBJ2-1, with 7 bases that match TRBD1. J was trimmed by 5 bases and V by 6 bases; bases with no gene match: 4. CDR1 is SQVTM, CDR2 ANQGSEA, per germline. This CDR3 spans 12 amino acids. CDR3 sequence: CSVGDRNNEQFF. The DNA of the CDR3 is TGCAGCGTGGGGGACAGAAACAATGAGCAGTTCTTC.

The chain carries TRBV29-1 and TRBJ2-1, with D maybe TRBD1 (6 bases). Germline values: CDR1 SQVTM, CDR2 ANQGSEA. The CDR3 is made up of 13 amino acids. For the CDR3, the DNA is TGCACCATAACAGGGAGCTCCTACAATGAGCAGTTCTTC. It is translated as CTITGSSYNEQFF.

The CDR3 sequence: CASSQLASAADTQYF. The CDR3 DNA sequence: TGTGCCAGCAGCCAACTGGCGTCGGCGGCAGATACGCAGTATTTT. V is TRBV14 and J is TRBJ2-3; D unresolved. Trimming removed 2 bases at V and 4 bases at J, with 13 bases between. CDR1 and CDR2 (germline): SGHDN, FVKESK. The CDR3 covers 15 residues.

The chain links TRBV7-3 to TRBJ2-7; no clear D gene. The CDR3 consists of 13 residues. Looked up from germline, CDR1 is SGHTA and CDR2 is FQGTGA. V was pared by 0 bases and J by 4 bases, with 7 bases between. The CDR3 region has the DNA TGTGCCAGCAGCTTAACGTTAAAGTACGAGCAGTACTTC. It codes for CASSLTLKYEQYF.